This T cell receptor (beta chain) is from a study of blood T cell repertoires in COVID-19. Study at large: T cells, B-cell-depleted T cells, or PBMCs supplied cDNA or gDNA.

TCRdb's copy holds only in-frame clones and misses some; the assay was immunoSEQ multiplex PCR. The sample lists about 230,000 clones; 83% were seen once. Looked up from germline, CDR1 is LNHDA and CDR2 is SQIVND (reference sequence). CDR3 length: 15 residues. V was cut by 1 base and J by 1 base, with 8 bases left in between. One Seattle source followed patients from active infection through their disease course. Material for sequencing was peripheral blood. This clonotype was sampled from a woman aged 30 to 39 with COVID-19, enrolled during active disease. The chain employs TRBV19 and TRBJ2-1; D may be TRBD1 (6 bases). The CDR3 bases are TGTGCCAGTAGTATAGTGGGGGCTTCCTACAATGAGCAGTTCTTC. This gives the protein CASSIVGASYNEQFF.